The source of this T cell receptor (beta chain) is a study of OX40 agonist ivuxolimab in advanced cancers. On the study more broadly: Patients receiving dose escalation had hepatocellular carcinoma, melanoma, renal cell or head and neck cancer.

Trimming cost V 4 bases and J 0 bases, with 10 bases left between them. From germline, CDR1 is SQVTM and CDR2 ANQGSEA. This CDR3 comprises 14 residues. Study outcomes and limitations: More expanded clones were seen, on average, in CD8+ T cells than in CD4+. Part of the nonresponder group also had normalized T-cell clonal expansion that was low.

Comment on this clone: As yet, its antigen is unknown.

Assay: immunoSEQ multiplex PCR; the TCRdb copy retains only in-frame clones and omits some. Altogether under 100,000 clones are present, 80% to 90% being singletons, with the ten largest covering over 4.5%. The sample consisted of CD4+ or CD8+ T cells sorted from blood, taken in a trial of the OX40 agonist ivuxolimab. The sequence was obtained from an adult with an advanced solid tumor such as melanoma, head and neck, liver or kidney cancer. V usage is TRBV29-1 and J usage is TRBJ1-5; weak D call: TRBD1 (5 bases). The CDR3 reads CSVGGSSSNQPQHF. The CDR3 bases are TGCAGCGTTGGGGGCAGTTCTAGCAATCAGCCCCAGCATTTT.